The 7 T cell receptor beta chains below come from one sample, sequenced in a study of T-cell memory formation after mild COVID-19. TCRdb analysed the 5' RACE reads with MiXCR anew, one entry per CDR3 protein. The sample lists a few hundred thousand distinct CDR3 sequences; just under 20% were seen once. The sample taken for sequencing was PBMCs or a T cell subset sorted from them (not recorded which). These receptors were obtained from a man between 18 and 29 years old who had mild COVID-19 (a few samples of this study predate the infection). Cell type and time point are not known.

The V and J genes are TRBV4-1 and TRBJ1-1, with no clear D. Deletions cut 4 bases from V and 4 bases from J, with 10 bases between. CDR1 and CDR2 (germline): MGHRA, YSYEKL. The CDR3 runs to 13 residues. The CDR3, as DNA: TGCGCCAGCAGCCGGGCCGAGGGCACTGAAGCTTTCTTT. Its translation: CASSRAEGTEAFF.

This chain connects TRBV2 to TRBJ2-7; 16 positions match TRBD2. The CDR3 has 16 amino acids. V lost 8 bases, J lost 5 bases, and 9 bases stayed unmatched. CDR1 SNHLY and CDR2 FYNNEI come from the germline V gene. DNA of the CDR3: TGTGCCAGCGGGGACCCGGGACTAGCGGGGGGGAACGAGCAGTACGTC. This translates into CASGDPGLAGGNEQYV.

This chain joins TRBV5-1 and TRBJ1-1, with D perhaps TRBD1 (5 bases). The CDR3 is 13 residues long. Trimming shortened V by 4 bases and J by 7 bases, and 14 bases separated the two germline ends. From germline, CDR1 is SGHRS and CDR2 YFSETQ. The CDR3, as DNA: TGCGCCAGCAGCAGGGGACGGTCGAGTGAAGCTTTCTTT. Its translation: CASSRGRSSEAFF.

This clonotype was found a few times. The V call is TRBV15, the J call TRBJ2-7, with a possible D match to TRBD2 (5 bases). The V gene lost 3 bases and the J gene lost 3 bases, with 6 bases spanning the gap. CDR1 and CDR2 (germline): LNHNV, YYDKDF (reference sequence). The CDR3 runs to 12 residues. Here the CDR3 reads CATSRDFYEQYV. Written as DNA, the CDR3 is TGTGCCACCAGCAGGGACTTCTACGAGCAGTACGTC.

This chain uses TRBV9 with TRBJ1-3, with D perhaps matching TRBD1 (5 bases). Germline V gene lookup returns CDR1 SGDLS and CDR2 YYNGEE. The CDR3 totals 13 residues. Trimming left V 3 bases short and J 8 bases short, with 12 bases between. DNA of the CDR3: TGTGCCAGCAGCGCCGGGACTGAGGACACCATATATTTT. Residues: CASSAGTEDTIYF.

This clonotype was observed a handful of times. The V and J genes are TRBV5-1 and TRBJ2-3, with D possibly being TRBD1 (5 bases). The CDR3 is 15 amino acids. V was clipped by 0 bases and J by 4 bases, with 12 bases between them. Looked up from germline, CDR1 is SGHRS and CDR2 is YFSETQ. CDR3 sequence reads: CASSLVQGGADTQYF. CDR3 nucleotide sequence: TGCGCCAGCAGCTTGGTTCAGGGCGGTGCAGATACGCAGTATTTT.

V usage is TRBV18 and J usage is TRBJ2-2; D gene uncertain. CDR3 length equals 15 residues. V was trimmed by 3 bases and J by 2 bases, leaving 10 bases between them. CDR1 KGHSH and CDR2 LQKENI come from the germline V gene. The DNA of the CDR3 is TGTGCCAGCTCACCCCCGGGCAGAAACACCGGGGAGCTGTTTTTT. Translating it yields CASSPPGRNTGELFF. Full variable domain (missing parts from reference TRBV18 and TRBJ2-2): NAGVMQNPRHLVRRRGQEARLRCSPMKGHSHVYWYRQLPEEGLKFMVYLQKENIIDESGMPKERFSAEFPKEGPSILRIQQVVRGDSAAYFCASSPPGRNTGELFFGEGSRLTVL.